This T cell receptor (beta chain) comes out of a study of beta chain features in type 1 diabetes (dated by TCRdb to the late 2010s). With regard to the full study: Patients and healthy donors did not differ in mean age, gender distribution, total cell number or subset yield. The study compared TCRB repertoires of sorted circulating CD4+ T cell subsets between recently diagnosed type 1 diabetes patients and matched healthy donors. A total of 107,917,701 sorted cells were examined across all samples, and RNA yield correlated strongly with the number of cells per subset. Regulatory and stem cell-like memory subsets were obtained from only 8 patients and about 8 healthy donors, while naive and central memory subsets were obtained from all 30 or so donors.

A note on this clone: Its antigen specificity is not known. An end of the junction differs from the germline gene, which may be a read error.

The CDR3 sequence holds 15 residues, the cysteine and phenylalanine included. Only CDR3 DNA remains: 45 bases, in frame from the first base. CDR1 and CDR2 are read off the germline V gene (reference sequence) as SSHAT and FNYEAQ. Study-level results and caveats: Because small numbers of individuals were included in the HLA sub-analyses, any influence of HLA type on TCRB rearrangement was left unresolved. At VDJ recombination sites, patients with type 1 diabetes made fewer insertions and deleted more nucleotides, a pattern implying thymic rearrangement abnormalities. Sequencing cDNA rather than genomic DNA could over-represent highly expressing activated cells, although activation and CD3 levels did not differ between groups. Naive, central memory and regulatory TCRB repertoires appeared more similar among patients than among healthy donors. In all four CD4+ subsets, TCRB CDR3 length was moderately but significantly shorter in type 1 diabetes patients. PCR may preferentially amplify shorter templates, but because patient and control samples were amplified and corrected together, any resulting skew would affect both groups equally.

Each donor gave one peripheral blood draw, averaging roughly 100 mL, which was collected into heparinised tubes. Using a panel that included CD45RO, CCR7, CD25, CD127, CD95 and CD27, naive, central memory, regulatory and stem cell-like memory CD4+ T cells were sorted on a BD FACSAria II. A purity above 98% was achieved for all sorted populations. Right away, PBMCs were isolated by Lymphoprep density gradient centrifugation and were stained directly, with no culture step. Samples were stained and sorted in pairs, with one healthy donor and one patient per experiment, so that batch effects were minimized. The entire isolated RNA was reverse transcribed using the High Capacity cDNA Reverse Transcription Kit, and thus expressed TCRB transcripts were sequenced. Naive, central memory and regulatory T cell samples underwent deep immunoSEQ sequencing, averaging around 4 million total reads per sample. After sorted cells were lysed in RLT buffer, RNA was extracted with DNase-treated RNeasy Micro or Mini kits, with the choice depending on cell number. To prevent cross-contamination, every cell subset was processed on its own, while patient and healthy donor samples were processed together. The immunoSEQ multiplex PCR was used to amplify TCRB sequences from cDNA, generating 87-bp fragments that spanned the CDR3 region. Sequencing of the amplicons was performed on the Illumina HiSeq platform. In the authors' own workflow: Synthetic template baselines were used to correct PCR bias computationally, reads within Hamming distance 2 were collapsed together, and singletons that could not be merged were discarded. Reads were aligned to IMGT to assign V, D and J genes, CDR3 length, and insertions or deletions at six rearrangement sites. Within each subset, clonotype counts were normalized to sorted cell number, after which true diversity and Gini coefficients were computed with the tcR R package. Repertoire sharing was quantified using the overlap coefficient calculated on TCRB nucleotide sequences. Out-of-frame TCRB sequences from naive cells were analyzed to stand in for the pre-selection repertoire. TCRdb mirrors the immuneACCESS table, restricted to in-frame sequences. Some clones are absent from its copies; in checked studies, under half trace to an unresolved V gene, and the reason for the others is unknown. V and J calls and clone size follow that table, whereas D and trimming were derived from the DNA. For this sample there are roughly 450,000 clones; 11% to 15% appear just once. Roughly 0.04% of the sample is in the top ten clones.

The sequence derives from a man aged 30-40 years in good health. The sample was naive CD4+ T cells from blood. Explained via the paper, the cell subset or site label denotes: true naive CD4+ T cells. The chain was built from TRBV7-7 and TRBJ2-1; the D segment could be TRBD2, given 5 matching bases. Here is the DNA: TGTGCTAGCAGCTTATTCCGGGATAGGGTTAATGAGCAGTTCTTC. This is translated as CASSLFRDRVNEQFF.